This T cell receptor (beta chain) was sequenced for a study of CD8+ T cells in alopecia areata. Study context: Those treated were given oral tofacitinib at 5 to 10 mg twice daily. Tofacitinib therapy lasting 6 to 18 months was followed by 6 months off drug.

Reverse transcribed after extraction, RNA yielded cDNA as the sequencing template. TCRdb's copy holds only in-frame clones and misses some; the assay was immunoSEQ multiplex PCR. The data show about 130,000 clones, with 50% to 60% seen just once and 3.5% to 5.5% held by the top ten. V lost 1 base to trimming and J lost 0 bases, with 6 bases between them. The CDR3 loop spans 14 amino acids. Germline CDR1 SGHTA, CDR2 FQGNSA. The clonotype was recovered from a human donor with alopecia areata. The V gene is TRBV7-2, the J gene TRBJ2-5, with D unclear. Sequences were derived from CD4+ T cells sorted from blood, sampled at week 0. In DNA, the CDR3 is TGTGCCAGCAGCTTAGGCCCAAACCAAGAGACCCAGTACTTC. Encoded protein: CASSLGPNQETQYF.